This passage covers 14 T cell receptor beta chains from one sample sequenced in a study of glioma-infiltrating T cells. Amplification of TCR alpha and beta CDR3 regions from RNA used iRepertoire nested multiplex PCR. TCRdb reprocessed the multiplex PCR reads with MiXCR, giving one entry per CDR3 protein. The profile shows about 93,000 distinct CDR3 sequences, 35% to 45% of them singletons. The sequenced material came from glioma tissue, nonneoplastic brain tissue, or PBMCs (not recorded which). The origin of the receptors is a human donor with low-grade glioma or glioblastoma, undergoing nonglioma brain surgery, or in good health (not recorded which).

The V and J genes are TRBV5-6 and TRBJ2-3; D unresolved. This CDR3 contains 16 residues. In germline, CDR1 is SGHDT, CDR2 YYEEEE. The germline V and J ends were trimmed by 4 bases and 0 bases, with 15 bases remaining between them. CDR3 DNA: TGTGCCAGCAGCCCCGAGATGGGTTACAGCACAGATACGCAGTATTTT. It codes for CASSPEMGYSTDTQYF.

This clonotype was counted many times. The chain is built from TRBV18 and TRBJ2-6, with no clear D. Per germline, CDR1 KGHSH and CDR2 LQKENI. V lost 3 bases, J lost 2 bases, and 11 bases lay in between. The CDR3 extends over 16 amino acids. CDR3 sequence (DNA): TGTGCCAGCTCACCTCCTAGTTTAACTGGGGCCAACGTCCTGACTTTC. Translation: CASSPPSLTGANVLTF.

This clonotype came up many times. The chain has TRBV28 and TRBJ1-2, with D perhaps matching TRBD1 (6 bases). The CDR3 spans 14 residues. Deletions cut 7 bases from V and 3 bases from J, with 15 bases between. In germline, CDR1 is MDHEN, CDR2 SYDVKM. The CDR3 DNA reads TGTGCCAGCAACCTAGGGGGGTCGGACTATGGCTACACCTTC. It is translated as CASNLGGSDYGYTF.

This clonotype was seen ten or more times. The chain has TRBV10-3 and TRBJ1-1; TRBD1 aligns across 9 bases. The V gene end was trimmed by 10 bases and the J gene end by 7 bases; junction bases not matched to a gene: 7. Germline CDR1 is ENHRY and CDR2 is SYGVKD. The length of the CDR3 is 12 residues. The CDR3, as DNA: TGTGCCACCAAGACAGGGGGATTTGAAGCTTTCTTT. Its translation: CATKTGGFEAFF.

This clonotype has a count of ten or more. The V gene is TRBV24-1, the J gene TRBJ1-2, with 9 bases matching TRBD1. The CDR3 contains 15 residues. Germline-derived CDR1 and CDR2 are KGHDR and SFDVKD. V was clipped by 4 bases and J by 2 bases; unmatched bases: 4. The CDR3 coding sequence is TGTGCCACCAGTGACCCCACAGGGGGCAACTATGGCTACACCTTC. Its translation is CATSDPTGGNYGYTF.

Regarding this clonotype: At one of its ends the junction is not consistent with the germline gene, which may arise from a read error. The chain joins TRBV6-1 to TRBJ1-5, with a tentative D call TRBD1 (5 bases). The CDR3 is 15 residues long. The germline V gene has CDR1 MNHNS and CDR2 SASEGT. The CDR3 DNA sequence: TGTGCCAGCAGGGTACAGGTCGATAGCAACCAGCCCCAGCATTTT. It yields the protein CASRVQVDSNQPQHF.

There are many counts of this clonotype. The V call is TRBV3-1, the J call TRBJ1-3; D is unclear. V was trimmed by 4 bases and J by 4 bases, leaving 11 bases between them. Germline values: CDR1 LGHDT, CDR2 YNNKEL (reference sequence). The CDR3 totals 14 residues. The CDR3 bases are TGTGCCAGCAGCCCCGGAAGTGGGGGAAACACCATATATTTT. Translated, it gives CASSPGSGGNTIYF.

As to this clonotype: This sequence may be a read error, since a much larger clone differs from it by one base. CDR3 amino acids: CASRGTSGNTRELFF. CDR3 in DNA: TGTGCCAGCAGAGGGACTAGCGGGAACACCAGGGAGCTGTTTTTT. The chain recombines TRBV12-3 or TRBV12-4 with TRBJ2-2, with 13 bases that match TRBD2. The CDR3 length is 15 residues.

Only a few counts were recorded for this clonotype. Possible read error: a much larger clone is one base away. As DNA, the CDR3 is TGTGCCAGCAGCTTCGACGTCCTCTCCTACGAGCAGTTCTTC. Protein: CASSFDVLSYEQFF. The gene calls are TRBV7-2 and TRBJ2-1, with D hard to call. Trimming left V 3 bases short and J 10 bases short, with 16 bases between. This CDR3 has 14 residues. The germline V gene has CDR1 SGHTA and CDR2 FQGNSA.

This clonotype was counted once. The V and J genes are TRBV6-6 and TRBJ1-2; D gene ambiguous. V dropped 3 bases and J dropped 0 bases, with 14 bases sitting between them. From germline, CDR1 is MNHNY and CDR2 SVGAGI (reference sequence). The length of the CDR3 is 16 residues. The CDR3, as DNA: TGTGCCAGCAGTTATCGACTAGCGCCCTCTAACTATGGCTACACCTTC. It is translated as CASSYRLAPSNYGYTF.

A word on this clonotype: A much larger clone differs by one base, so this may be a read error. This CDR3 reads CASSPTTSGERYF. Here the CDR3 DNA reads TGTGCCAGTAGTCCGACGACTTCGGGGGAGCGGTACTTC. V and J are TRBV19 and TRBJ2-7; D might be TRBD2 (6 bases). Germline V gives CDR1 LNHDA, CDR2 SQIVND (reference sequence). This CDR3 has 13 residues.

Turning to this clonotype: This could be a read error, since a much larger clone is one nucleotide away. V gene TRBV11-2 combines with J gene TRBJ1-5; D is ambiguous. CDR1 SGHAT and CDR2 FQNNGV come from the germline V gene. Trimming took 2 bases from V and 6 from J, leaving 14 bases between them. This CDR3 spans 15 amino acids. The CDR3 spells CASSLSLGCSQPQHF. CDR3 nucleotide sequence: TGTGCCAGCAGCTTATCTTTAGGATGTTCTCAGCCCCAGCATTTT.

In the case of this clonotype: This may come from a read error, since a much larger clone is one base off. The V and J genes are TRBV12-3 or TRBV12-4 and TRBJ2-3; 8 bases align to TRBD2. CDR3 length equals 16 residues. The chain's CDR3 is CASRRGAGVHTDAQYF. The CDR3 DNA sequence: TGTGCCAGCAGACGAGGAGCGGGAGTGCACACAGATGCGCAGTATTTT.

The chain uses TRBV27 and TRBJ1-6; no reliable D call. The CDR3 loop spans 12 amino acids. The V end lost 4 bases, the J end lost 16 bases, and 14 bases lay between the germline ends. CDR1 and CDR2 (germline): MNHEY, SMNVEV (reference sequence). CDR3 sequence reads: CASSSDYSLLHF. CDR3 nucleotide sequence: TGTGCCAGCAGTTCAGATTATTCACTACTCCACTTT.